These 22 T cell receptor beta chains came from one sample sequenced in a study of OX40 agonist ivuxolimab in advanced cancers. Only in-frame clones appear in the TCRdb table, and some are missing; sequencing was by immunoSEQ multiplex PCR. The sample carries 70,000 to 85,000 clones, about 93% recorded once. This specimen consisted of CD4+ or CD8+ T cells sorted from blood, obtained in a trial of the OX40 agonist ivuxolimab. These receptors originate from an adult with an advanced solid tumor such as melanoma, head and neck, liver or kidney cancer.

This clone showed up just a few times. The rearrangement joins TRBV5-6 to TRBJ1-5; TRBD1 might be the D (6 bases). CDR3 length equals 13 residues. V gave up 4 bases and J gave up 8 bases, with 13 bases separating them. Germline V gene lookup returns CDR1 SGHDT and CDR2 YYEEEE. The CDR3 DNA reads TGTGCCAGCAGCCCGACAGGCGCAAAGCCCCAGCATTTT. It codes for CASSPTGAKPQHF.

This sequence joins TRBV19 and TRBJ1-2, with TRBD1 matching 7 bases. CDR1 is LNHDA and CDR2 is SQIVND in the germline V gene (reference sequence). V dropped 4 bases and J dropped 4; count of bases not matched to a gene: 9. This CDR3 is 15 amino acids long. Written as DNA, the CDR3 is TGTGCCAGTAGTAATGGACAGGCGATGTTCTATGGCTACACCTTC. Translating gives CASSNGQAMFYGYTF.

V and J are TRBV14 and TRBJ2-5; D remains unclear. V lost 4 bases and J 2 bases, leaving 14 bases between the germline ends. The CDR3 has 15 residues. Germline values: CDR1 SGHDN, CDR2 FVKESK. In DNA, the CDR3 is TGTGCCAGCAGCCCCTTCTCCTTAGTTCAAGAGACCCAGTACTTC. Its translation is CASSPFSLVQETQYF.

V gene TRBV19 combines with J gene TRBJ2-1; unclear D gene. Trimming removed 2 bases from V and 4 bases from J, with 15 bases in between. This CDR3 is built from 16 residues. CDR1 and CDR2 from the germline V gene are LNHDA and SQIVND (reference sequence). This CDR3 is CASSIMWTSPYNEQFF. The CDR3 DNA reads TGTGCCAGTAGTATAATGTGGACCTCTCCTTACAATGAGCAGTTCTTC. Full variable domain (rest looked up from reference TRBV19 and TRBJ2-1): DGGITQSPKYLFRKEGQNVTLSCEQNLNHDAMYWYRQDPGQGLRLIYYSQIVNDFQKGDIAEGYSVSREKKESFPLTVTSAQKNPTAFYLCASSIMWTSPYNEQFFGPGTRLTVL.

Regarding this clone: This same CDR3 is encoded by further DNA sequences in the sample. The chain employs TRBV6-1 and TRBJ2-7, with no clear D. The CDR3 consists of 13 residues. The germline V and J ends were trimmed by 2 bases and 4 bases, with 9 bases remaining between them. Looked up from germline, CDR1 is MNHNS and CDR2 is SASEGT. The CDR3, as DNA: TGTGCCAGCAGTGAATACGGGTTTTACGAGCAGTACTTC. This codes for CASSEYGFYEQYF.

This CDR3 reads CASSVDRLGRTEAFF. The CDR3 DNA reads TGTGCCAGCAGCGTAGATCGGCTGGGGCGCACTGAAGCTTTCTTT. V is TRBV9 and J is TRBJ1-1; D possibly corresponds to TRBD1 (5 bases). Germline-derived CDR1 and CDR2 are SGDLS and YYNGEE. The CDR3 spans 15 residues. V lost 0 bases and J lost 4, with 13 bases in between.

CDR3 in amino acids: CASSLTWTSGTGELFF. The CDR3 DNA sequence: TGCGCCAGCAGCCTGACCTGGACTAGCGGGACCGGGGAGCTGTTTTTT. The J gene is TRBJ2-2, the V gene TRBV4-1; 11 bases are a match to TRBD2. Germline V gene sequence: CDR1 MGHRA, CDR2 YSYEKL. Unmatched junction bases numbered 6, after V lost 4 bases and J lost 5 bases. This CDR3 spans 16 amino acids.

The rearrangement joins TRBV9 to TRBJ2-7; 8 bases line up with TRBD2. Germline CDR1 is SGDLS and CDR2 is YYNGEE. The V segment lost 0 bases and the J segment 6 bases; nucleotides outside the gene matches: 5. CDR3 length equals 14 residues. In DNA, the CDR3 is TGTGCCAGCAGCGTAGCGGGACTAGGGGGCGAGCAGTACTTC. As protein: CASSVAGLGGEQYF.

The V call is TRBV19, the J call TRBJ1-1, with D unclear. Germline CDR1 reads LNHDA; CDR2 reads SQIVND (reference sequence). V was trimmed by 5 bases and J by 7 bases, leaving 11 bases between them. The CDR3 runs to 12 residues. CDR3 protein: CASSGRPYEAFF. Here the CDR3 DNA reads TGTGCCAGTAGTGGACGGCCGTATGAAGCTTTCTTT.

This chain uses TRBV7-8 with TRBJ2-7, with D uncertain. Trimming cost V 0 bases and J 5 bases, with 5 bases left between them. The CDR3 is made up of 12 amino acids. The germline gives CDR1 SGHVS, CDR2 FQNEAQ. CDR3: CASSLALDEQYF. Here the CDR3 DNA reads TGTGCCAGCAGCTTAGCCCTGGACGAGCAGTACTTC.

The V call is TRBV6-1, the J call TRBJ1-1, with D maybe TRBD1 (5 bases). Germline values: CDR1 MNHNS, CDR2 SASEGT. The CDR3 extends over 15 amino acids. V lost 1 base and J lost 3, with 12 bases in between. The CDR3 spells CASSEGAGRYTEAFF. CDR3 bases: TGTGCCAGCAGTGAAGGGGCAGGGAGGTACACTGAAGCTTTCTTT.

The V call is TRBV19, the J call TRBJ2-7; no reliable D call. V lost 1 base and J 5 bases, leaving 6 bases between the germline ends. The CDR3 totals 12 residues. CDR1 is LNHDA and CDR2 is SQIVND in the germline V gene (reference sequence). For the CDR3, the DNA is TGTGCCAGTAGTATAGGCGCGGACGAGCAGTACTTC. Its translation is CASSIGADEQYF.

The chain links TRBV19 to TRBJ2-1; maybe TRBD1 (7 bases). Germline CDR1 reads LNHDA; CDR2 reads SQIVND (reference sequence). Trimming pared 1 base from V and 4 bases from J, leaving 14 bases between. This CDR3 has 16 amino acids. CDR3 sequence: CASSIAWQGGYNEQFF. The CDR3 coding sequence is TGTGCCAGTAGTATAGCGTGGCAGGGGGGATACAATGAGCAGTTCTTC. Looking up the rest from reference TRBV19 and TRBJ2-1 gives the full variable domain: DGGITQSPKYLFRKEGQNVTLSCEQNLNHDAMYWYRQDPGQGLRLIYYSQIVNDFQKGDIAEGYSVSREKKESFPLTVTSAQKNPTAFYLCASSIAWQGGYNEQFFGPGTRLTVL.

This chain links TRBV4-3 with TRBJ2-7; tentative D call: TRBD1 (6 bases). This CDR3 region has 14 residues. The V and J ends lost 1 base and 6 bases respectively, with 13 bases between them. Germline V lookup: CDR1 LGHNA, CDR2 YSLEER. CDR3: CASSQVRTESEQYF. The CDR3 nucleotides are TGCGCCAGCAGCCAAGTTAGGACAGAAAGCGAGCAGTACTTC.

The genes are TRBV5-4 and TRBJ2-3, with D hard to call. From germline, CDR1 is SGHNT and CDR2 YYREEE (reference sequence). This CDR3 is 14 amino acids long. V was clipped by 1 base and J by 6 bases, with 12 bases between them. The CDR3, as DNA: TGTGCCAGCAGCTTGATGTCACCCGGGGATACGCAGTATTTT. Its translation: CASSLMSPGDTQYF. The complete variable domain, with remaining parts taken from reference TRBV5-4 and TRBJ2-3, reads ETGVTQSPTHLIKTRGQQVTLRCSSQSGHNTVSWYQQALGQGPQFIFQYYREEENGRGNFPPRFSGLQFPNYSSELNVNALELDDSALYLCASSLMSPGDTQYFGPGTRLTVL.

This chain links TRBV4-1 with TRBJ1-2, with D unclear. V lost 4 bases, J lost 4 bases, and 13 bases lay in between. The CDR3 totals 14 residues. Germline loops: CDR1 MGHRA, CDR2 YSYEKL. CDR3 nucleotides: TGCGCCAGCAGCCCCTGGGAGGAAGTCTATGGCTACACCTTC. This encodes CASSPWEEVYGYTF.

V and J are TRBV5-1 and TRBJ2-5; perhaps TRBD1 as D (5 bases). The CDR3 spans 17 residues. V lost 0 bases and J 0 bases, leaving 15 bases between the germline ends. The germline V gene has CDR1 SGHRS and CDR2 YFSETQ. The CDR3: CASSLARLGRDQETQYF. The CDR3 coding sequence is TGCGCCAGCAGCTTGGCCAGGCTTGGCAGGGACCAAGAGACCCAGTACTTC.

The chain has TRBV6-6 and TRBJ1-2; tentatively, D is TRBD1 (5 bases). The CDR3 is 12 amino acids. Looked up from germline, CDR1 is MNHNY and CDR2 is SVGAGI (reference sequence). Trimming pared 5 bases from V and 5 bases from J, leaving 9 bases between. The CDR3: CASSTGGYGYTF. The CDR3 DNA reads TGTGCCAGCAGTACAGGCGGGTATGGCTACACCTTC.

This clone was observed once. This sequence joins TRBV2 and TRBJ1-3; D call uncertain. Between the trimmed V and J ends, which lost 3 bases and 0 bases, there was a span of 6 bases. The CDR3 is 14 amino acids. The germline V gene encodes CDR1 SNHLY and CDR2 FYNNEI. The CDR3 coding sequence is TGTGCCAGCAGTGAGGGGAGCTCTGGAAACACCATATATTTT. Amino acid sequence: CASSEGSSGNTIYF.

This chain links TRBV9 with TRBJ1-3; tentatively, D is TRBD1 (6 bases). This CDR3 region has 15 residues. Per the germline V gene, CDR1 is SGDLS and CDR2 is YYNGEE. Trimming cost V 3 bases and J 1 base, with 11 bases left between them. The CDR3 DNA follows: TGTGCCAGCAGCGCCGAAGGGGGGTCTGGAAACACCATATATTTT. This gives the protein CASSAEGGSGNTIYF.

The CDR3, as DNA: TGTGCCAGCAGCTTAGACAGCGTCAACTATGGCTACACCTTC. It encodes CASSLDSVNYGYTF. The chain joins TRBV7-9 to TRBJ1-2; D gene uncertain. V was shortened by 1 base and J by 2 bases, with 8 bases between the two germline ends. CDR3 size: 14 residues. CDR1 and CDR2 (germline): SEHNR, FQNEAQ (reference sequence).

J is TRBJ2-7 and V is TRBV25-1; tentatively, D is TRBD2 (6 bases). CDR3 length equals 12 residues. CDR1 and CDR2 from the germline V gene are MGHDK and SYGVNS. V was shortened by 1 base and J by 6 bases, with 7 bases between the two germline ends. CDR3 protein: CASSELRGEQYF. The CDR3, as DNA: TGTGCCAGCAGTGAATTGCGGGGCGAGCAGTACTTC.